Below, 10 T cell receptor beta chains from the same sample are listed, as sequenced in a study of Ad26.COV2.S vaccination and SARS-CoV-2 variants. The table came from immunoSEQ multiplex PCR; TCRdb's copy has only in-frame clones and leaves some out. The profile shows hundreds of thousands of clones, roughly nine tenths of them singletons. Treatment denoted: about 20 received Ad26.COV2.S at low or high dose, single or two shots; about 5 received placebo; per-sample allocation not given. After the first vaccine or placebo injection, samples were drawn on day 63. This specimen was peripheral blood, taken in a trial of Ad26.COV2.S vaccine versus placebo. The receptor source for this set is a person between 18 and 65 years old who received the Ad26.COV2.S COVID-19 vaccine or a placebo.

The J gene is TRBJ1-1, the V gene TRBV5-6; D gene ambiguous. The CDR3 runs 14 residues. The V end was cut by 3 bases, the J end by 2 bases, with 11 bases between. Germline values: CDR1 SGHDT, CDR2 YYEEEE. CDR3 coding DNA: TGTGCCAGCAGCTGGGCGGAACTAAACACTGAAGCTTTCTTT. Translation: CASSWAELNTEAFF.

CDR3 loop: CASRADSLNQPQHF. The CDR3 DNA is TGTGCCAGCAGGGCGGACAGTCTCAATCAGCCCCAGCATTTT. The chain recombines TRBV5-5 with TRBJ1-5; possibly TRBD1 for D (6 bases). The V gene lost 5 bases and the J gene lost 3 bases, with 12 bases spanning the gap. CDR1 and CDR2 from the germline V gene are SGHKS and YYEKEE (reference sequence). The CDR3 is 14 amino acids.

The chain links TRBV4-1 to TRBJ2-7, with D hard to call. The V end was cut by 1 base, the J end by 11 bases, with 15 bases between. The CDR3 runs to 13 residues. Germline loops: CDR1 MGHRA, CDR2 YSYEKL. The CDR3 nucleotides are TGCGCCAGCAGCCAAGGCGTCCTTGGGATCAAGTACTTC. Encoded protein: CASSQGVLGIKYF.

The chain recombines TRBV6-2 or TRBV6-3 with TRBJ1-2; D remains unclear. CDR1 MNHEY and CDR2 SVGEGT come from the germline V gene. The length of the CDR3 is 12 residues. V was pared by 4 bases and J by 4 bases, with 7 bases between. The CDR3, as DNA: TGTGCCAGCAGTTCCGTACCCTATGGCTACACCTTC. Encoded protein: CASSSVPYGYTF.

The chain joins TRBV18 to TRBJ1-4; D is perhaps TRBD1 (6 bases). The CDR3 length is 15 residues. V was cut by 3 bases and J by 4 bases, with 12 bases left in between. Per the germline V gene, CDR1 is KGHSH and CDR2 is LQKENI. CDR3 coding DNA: TGTGCCAGCTCACCCTCCAGGGGAAATAATGAAAAACTGTTTTTT. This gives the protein CASSPSRGNNEKLFF. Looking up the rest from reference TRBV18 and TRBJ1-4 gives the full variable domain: NAGVMQNPRHLVRRRGQEARLRCSPMKGHSHVYWYRQLPEEGLKFMVYLQKENIIDESGMPKERFSAEFPKEGPSILRIQQVVRGDSAAYFCASSPSRGNNEKLFFGSGTQLSVL.

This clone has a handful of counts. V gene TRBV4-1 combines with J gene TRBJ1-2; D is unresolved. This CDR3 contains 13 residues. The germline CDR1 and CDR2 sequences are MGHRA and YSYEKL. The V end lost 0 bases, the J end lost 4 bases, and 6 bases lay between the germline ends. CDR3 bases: TGCGCCAGCAGCCAAGACGGCTTCTATGGCTACACCTTC. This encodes CASSQDGFYGYTF.

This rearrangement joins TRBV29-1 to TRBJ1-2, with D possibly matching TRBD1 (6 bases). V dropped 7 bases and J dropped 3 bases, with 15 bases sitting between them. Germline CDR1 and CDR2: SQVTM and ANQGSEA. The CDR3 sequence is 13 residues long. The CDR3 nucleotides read TGCAGCGGATACCAGGGGTTACACTATGGCTACACCTTC. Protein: CSGYQGLHYGYTF.

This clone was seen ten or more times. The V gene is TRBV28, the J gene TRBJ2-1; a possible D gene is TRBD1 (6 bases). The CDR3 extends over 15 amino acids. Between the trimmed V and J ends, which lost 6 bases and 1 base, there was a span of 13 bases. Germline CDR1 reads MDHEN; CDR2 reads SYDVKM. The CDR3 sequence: CASRMTGGSYNEQFF. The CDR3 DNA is TGTGCCAGCAGGATGACAGGAGGTTCCTACAATGAGCAGTTCTTC.

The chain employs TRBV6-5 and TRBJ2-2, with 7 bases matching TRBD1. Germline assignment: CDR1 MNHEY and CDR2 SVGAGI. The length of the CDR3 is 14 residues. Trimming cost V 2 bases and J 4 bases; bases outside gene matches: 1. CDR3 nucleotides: TGTGCCAGCAGTTACGGGACAGCCACCGGGGAGCTGTTTTTT. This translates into CASSYGTATGELFF.

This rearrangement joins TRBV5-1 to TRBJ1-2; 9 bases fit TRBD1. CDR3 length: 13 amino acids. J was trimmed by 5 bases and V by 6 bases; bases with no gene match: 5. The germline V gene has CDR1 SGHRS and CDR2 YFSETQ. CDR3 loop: CASKPGQGYGYTF. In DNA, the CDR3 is TGCGCCAGCAAGCCGGGACAGGGATATGGCTACACCTTC.